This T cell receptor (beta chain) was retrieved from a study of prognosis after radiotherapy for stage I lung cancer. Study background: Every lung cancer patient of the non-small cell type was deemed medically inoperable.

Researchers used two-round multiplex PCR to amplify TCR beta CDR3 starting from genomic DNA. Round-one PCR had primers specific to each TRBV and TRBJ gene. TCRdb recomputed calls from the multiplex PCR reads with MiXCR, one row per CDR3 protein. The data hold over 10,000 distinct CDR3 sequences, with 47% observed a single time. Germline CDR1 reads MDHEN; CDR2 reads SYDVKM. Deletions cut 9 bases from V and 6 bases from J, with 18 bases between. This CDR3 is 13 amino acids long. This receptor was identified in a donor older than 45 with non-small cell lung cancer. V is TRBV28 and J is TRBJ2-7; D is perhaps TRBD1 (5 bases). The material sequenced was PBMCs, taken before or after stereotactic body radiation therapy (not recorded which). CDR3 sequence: CASSPVGVSEQYF. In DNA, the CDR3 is TGTGCCAGTTCCCCGGTAGGGGTGAGCGAGCAGTACTTC.